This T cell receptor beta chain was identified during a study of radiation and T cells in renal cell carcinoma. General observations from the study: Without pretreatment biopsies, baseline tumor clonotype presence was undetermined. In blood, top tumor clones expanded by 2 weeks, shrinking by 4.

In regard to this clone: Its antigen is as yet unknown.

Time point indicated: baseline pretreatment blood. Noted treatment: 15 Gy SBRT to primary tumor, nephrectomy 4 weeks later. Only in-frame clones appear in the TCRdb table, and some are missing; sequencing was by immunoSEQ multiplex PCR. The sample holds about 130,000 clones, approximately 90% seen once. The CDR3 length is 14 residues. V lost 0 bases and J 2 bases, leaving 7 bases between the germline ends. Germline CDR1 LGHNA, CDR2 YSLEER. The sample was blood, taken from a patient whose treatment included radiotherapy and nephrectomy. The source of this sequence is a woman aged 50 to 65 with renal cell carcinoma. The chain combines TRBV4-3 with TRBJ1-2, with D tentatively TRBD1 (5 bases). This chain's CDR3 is CASSQEWDNYGYTF. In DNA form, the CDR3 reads TGCGCCAGCAGCCAAGAATGGGACAACTATGGCTACACCTTC.